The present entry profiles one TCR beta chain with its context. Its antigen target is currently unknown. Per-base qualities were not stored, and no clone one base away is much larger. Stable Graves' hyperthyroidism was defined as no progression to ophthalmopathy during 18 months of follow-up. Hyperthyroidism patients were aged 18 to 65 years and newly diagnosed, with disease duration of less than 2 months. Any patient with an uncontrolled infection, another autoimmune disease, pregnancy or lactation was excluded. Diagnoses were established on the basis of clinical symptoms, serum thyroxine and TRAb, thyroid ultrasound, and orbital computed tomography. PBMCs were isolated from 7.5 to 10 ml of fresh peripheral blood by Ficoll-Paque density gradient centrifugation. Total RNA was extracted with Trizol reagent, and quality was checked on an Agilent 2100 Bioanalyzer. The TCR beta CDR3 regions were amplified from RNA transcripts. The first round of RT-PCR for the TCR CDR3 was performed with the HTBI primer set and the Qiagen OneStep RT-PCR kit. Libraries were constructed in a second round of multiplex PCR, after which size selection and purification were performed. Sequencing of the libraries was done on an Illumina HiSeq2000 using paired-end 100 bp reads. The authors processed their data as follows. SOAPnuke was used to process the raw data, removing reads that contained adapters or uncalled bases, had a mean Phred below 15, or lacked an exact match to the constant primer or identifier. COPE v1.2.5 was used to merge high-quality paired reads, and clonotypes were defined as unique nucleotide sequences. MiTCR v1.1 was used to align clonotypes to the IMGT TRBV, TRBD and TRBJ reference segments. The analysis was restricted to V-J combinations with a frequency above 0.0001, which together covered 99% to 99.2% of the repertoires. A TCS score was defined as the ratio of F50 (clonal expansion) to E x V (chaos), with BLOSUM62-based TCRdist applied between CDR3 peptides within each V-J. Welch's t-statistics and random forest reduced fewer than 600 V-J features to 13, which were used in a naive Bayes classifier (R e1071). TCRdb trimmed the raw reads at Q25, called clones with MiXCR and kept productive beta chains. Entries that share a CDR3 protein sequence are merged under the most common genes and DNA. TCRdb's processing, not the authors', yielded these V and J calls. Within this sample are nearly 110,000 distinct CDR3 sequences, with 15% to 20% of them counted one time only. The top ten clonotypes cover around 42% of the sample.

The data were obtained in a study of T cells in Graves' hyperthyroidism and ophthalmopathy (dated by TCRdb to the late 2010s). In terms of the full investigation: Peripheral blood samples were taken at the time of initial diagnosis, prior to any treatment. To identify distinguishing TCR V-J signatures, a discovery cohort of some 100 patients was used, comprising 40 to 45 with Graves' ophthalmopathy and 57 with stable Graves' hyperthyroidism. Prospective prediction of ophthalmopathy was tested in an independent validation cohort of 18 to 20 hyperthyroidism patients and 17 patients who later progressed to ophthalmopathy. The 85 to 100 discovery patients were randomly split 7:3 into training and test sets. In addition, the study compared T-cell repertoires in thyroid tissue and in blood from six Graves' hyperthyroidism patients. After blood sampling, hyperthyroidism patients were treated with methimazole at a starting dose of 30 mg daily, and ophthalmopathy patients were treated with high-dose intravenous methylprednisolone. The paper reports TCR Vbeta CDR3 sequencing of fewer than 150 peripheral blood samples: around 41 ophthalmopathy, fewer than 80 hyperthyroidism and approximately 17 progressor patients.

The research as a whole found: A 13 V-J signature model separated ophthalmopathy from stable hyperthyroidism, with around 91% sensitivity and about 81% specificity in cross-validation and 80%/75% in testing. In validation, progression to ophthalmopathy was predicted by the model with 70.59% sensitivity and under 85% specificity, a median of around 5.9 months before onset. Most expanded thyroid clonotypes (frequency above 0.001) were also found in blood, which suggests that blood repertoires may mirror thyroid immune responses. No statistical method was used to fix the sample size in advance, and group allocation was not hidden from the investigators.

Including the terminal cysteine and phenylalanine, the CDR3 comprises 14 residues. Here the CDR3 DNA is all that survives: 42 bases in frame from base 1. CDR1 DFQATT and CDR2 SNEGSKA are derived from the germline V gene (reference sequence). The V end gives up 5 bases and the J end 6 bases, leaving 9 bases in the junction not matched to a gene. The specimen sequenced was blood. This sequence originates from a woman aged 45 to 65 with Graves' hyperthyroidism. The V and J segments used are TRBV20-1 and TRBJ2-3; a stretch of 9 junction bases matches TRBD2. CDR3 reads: CSAVTSGSFDTQYF. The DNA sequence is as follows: TGCAGTGCTGTGACTAGCGGTTCATTCGATACGCAGTATTTT.